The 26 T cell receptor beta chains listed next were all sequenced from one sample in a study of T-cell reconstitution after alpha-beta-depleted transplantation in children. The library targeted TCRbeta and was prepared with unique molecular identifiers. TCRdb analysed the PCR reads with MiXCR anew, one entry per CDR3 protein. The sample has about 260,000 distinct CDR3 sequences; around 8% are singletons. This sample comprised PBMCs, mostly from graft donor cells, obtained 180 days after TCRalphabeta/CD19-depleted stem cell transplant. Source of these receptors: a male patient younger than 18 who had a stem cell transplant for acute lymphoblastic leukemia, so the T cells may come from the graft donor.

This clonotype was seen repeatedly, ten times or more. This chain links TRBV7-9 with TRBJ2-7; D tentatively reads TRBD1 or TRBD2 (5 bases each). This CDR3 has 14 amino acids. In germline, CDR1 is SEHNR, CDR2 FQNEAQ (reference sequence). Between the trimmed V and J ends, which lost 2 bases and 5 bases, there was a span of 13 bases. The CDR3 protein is CASSLSGGADEQYF. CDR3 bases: TGTGCCAGCAGCTTAAGTGGGGGTGCGGACGAGCAGTACTTC.

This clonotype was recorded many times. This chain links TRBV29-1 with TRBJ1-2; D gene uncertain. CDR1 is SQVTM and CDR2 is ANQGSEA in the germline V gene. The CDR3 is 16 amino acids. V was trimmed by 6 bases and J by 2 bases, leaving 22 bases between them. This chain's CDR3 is CSVRPGPEGKNYGYTF. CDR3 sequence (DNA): TGCAGCGTCCGCCCTGGACCGGAAGGGAAGAACTATGGCTACACCTTC.

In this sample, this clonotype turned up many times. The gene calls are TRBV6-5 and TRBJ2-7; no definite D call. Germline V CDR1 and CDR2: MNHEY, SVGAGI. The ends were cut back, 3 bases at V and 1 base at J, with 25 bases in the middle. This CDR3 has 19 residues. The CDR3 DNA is TGTGCCAGCAGTTATCTCCCTTTTATAGGCCCCACGGTTTCCTACGAGCAGTACTTC. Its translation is CASSYLPFIGPTVSYEQYF.

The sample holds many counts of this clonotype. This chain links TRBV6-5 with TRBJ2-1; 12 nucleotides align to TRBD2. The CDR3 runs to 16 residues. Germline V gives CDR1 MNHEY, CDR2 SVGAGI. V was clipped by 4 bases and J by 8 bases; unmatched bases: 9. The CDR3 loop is CASSSTSGRLFDEQFF. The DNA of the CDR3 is TGTGCCAGCAGTTCGACTAGCGGGAGACTTTTTGATGAGCAGTTCTTC.

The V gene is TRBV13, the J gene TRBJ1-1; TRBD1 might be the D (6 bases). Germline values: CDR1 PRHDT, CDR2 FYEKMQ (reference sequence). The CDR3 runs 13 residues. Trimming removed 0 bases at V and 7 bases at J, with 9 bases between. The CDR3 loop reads CASSLGDSHEAFF. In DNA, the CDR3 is TGTGCCAGCAGCTTAGGGGACAGCCATGAAGCTTTCTTT.

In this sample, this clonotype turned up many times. This chain's CDR3 is CASSFTSQETQYF. CDR3 DNA sequence: TGTGCCAGCAGTTTTACGTCCCAAGAGACCCAGTACTTC. The chain uses TRBV27 and TRBJ2-5; no reliable D call. CDR3 length: 13 amino acids. Germline lookup yields CDR1 MNHEY and CDR2 SMNVEV (reference sequence). V was trimmed by 3 bases and J by 1 base, leaving 6 bases between them.

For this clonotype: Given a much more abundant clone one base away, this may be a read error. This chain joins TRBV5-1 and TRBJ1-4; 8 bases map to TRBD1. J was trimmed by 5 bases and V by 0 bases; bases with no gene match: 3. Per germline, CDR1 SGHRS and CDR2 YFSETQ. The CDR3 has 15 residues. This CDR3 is CASSLGTGHNEKLFF. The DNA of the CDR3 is TGCGCCAGCAGCTTGGGGACAGGGCACAATGAAAAACTGTTTTTT.

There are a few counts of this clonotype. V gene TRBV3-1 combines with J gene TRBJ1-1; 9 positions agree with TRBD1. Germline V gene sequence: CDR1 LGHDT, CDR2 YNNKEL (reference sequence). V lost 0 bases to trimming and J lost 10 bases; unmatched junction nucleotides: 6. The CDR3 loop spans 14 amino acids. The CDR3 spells CASSQDRDRVGAFF. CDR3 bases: TGTGCCAGCAGCCAAGACAGGGACAGGGTGGGAGCTTTCTTT.

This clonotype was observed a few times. CDR3 nucleotides: TGTGCCAGCTCACTATCCCCCGGGACAGGGTACCACGAGCAGTACTTC. It encodes CASSLSPGTGYHEQYF. The chain carries TRBV18 and TRBJ2-7; TRBD1 aligns across 9 bases. The J segment lost 5 bases and the V segment lost 4 bases, leaving 12 bases of the junction unmatched. From germline, CDR1 is KGHSH and CDR2 LQKENI. The CDR3 length is 16 residues.

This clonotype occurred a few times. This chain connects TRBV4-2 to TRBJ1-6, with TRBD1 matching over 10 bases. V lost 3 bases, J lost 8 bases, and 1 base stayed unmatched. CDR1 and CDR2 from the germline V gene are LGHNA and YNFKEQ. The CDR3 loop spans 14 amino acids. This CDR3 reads CASSQTGGDSPLHF. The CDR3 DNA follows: TGTGCCAGCAGCCAGACAGGGGGCGATTCACCCCTCCACTTT.

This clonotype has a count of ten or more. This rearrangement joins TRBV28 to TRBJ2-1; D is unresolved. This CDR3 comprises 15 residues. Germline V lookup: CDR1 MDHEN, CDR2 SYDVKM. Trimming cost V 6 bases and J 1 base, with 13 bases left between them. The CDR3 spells CASSSRPSSYNEQFF. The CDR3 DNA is TGTGCCAGCAGCTCTCGGCCCTCTTCCTACAATGAGCAGTTCTTC. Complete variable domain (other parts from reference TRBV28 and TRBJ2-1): DVKVTQSSRYLVKRTGEKVFLECVQDMDHENMFWYRQDPGLGLRLIYFSYDVKMKEKGDIPEGYSVSREKKERFSLILESASTNQTSMYLCASSSRPSSYNEQFFGPGTRLTVL.

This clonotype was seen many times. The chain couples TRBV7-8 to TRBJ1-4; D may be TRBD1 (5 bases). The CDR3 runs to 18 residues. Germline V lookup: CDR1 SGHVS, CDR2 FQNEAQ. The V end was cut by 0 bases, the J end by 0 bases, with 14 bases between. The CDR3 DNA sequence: TGTGCCAGCAGCTTAGCCGGCGGGGACGACCCAACTAATGAAAAACTGTTTTTT. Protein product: CASSLAGGDDPTNEKLFF. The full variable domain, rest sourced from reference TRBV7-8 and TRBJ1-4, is GAGVSQSPRYKVAKRGQDVALRCDPISGHVSLFWYQQALGQGPEFLTYFQNEAQLDKSGLPSDRFFAERPEGSVSTLKIQRTQQEDSAVYLCASSLAGGDDPTNEKLFFGSGTQLSVL.

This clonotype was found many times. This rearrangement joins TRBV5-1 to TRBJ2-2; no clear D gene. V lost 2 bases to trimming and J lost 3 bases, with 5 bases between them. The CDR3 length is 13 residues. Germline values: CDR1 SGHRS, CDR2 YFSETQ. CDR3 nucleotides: TGCGCCAGCAGCTTCAAGGACACCGGGGAGCTGTTTTTT. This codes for CASSFKDTGELFF.

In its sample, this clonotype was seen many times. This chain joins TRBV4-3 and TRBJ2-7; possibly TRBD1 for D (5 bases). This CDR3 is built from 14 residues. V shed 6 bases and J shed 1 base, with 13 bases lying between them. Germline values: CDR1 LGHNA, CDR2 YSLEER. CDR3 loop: CASSPGRLSYEQYF. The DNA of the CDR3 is TGCGCCAGCAGTCCAGGGCGATTATCCTACGAGCAGTACTTC.

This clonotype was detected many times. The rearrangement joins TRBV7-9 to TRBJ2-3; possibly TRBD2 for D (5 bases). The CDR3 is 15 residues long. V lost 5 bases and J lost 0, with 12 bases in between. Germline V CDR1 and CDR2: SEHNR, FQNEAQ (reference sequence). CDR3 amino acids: CASSSIRGSTDTQYF. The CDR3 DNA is TGTGCCAGCAGCAGCATCCGGGGTAGCACAGATACGCAGTATTTT.

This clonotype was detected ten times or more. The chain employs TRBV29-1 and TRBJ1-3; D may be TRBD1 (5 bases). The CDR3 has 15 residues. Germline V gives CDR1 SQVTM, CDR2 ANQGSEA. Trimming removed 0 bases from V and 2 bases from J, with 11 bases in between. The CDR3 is CSVEDSQGAGNTIYF. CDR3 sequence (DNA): TGCAGCGTTGAAGATTCGCAGGGAGCTGGAAACACCATATATTTT. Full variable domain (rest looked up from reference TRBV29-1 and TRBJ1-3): SAVISQKPSRDICQRGTSLTIQCQVDSQVTMMFWYRQQPGQSLTLIATANQGSEATYESGFVIDKFPISRPNLTFSTLTVSNMSPEDSSIYLCSVEDSQGAGNTIYFGEGSWLTVV.

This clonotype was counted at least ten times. In DNA, the CDR3 is TGCGCCAGCAGCTCGTTTCGGGACCCCTACAATGAGCAGTTCTTC. Its translation: CASSSFRDPYNEQFF. This chain joins TRBV5-1 and TRBJ2-1; TRBD1 or TRBD2 may be the D gene (5 bases each). Germline CDR1 and CDR2: SGHRS and YFSETQ. Trimming took 3 bases from V and 2 from J, leaving 12 bases between them. There are 15 residues in the CDR3. The full variable domain, its missing parts supplied by reference TRBV5-1 and TRBJ2-1, is KAGVTQTPRYLIKTRGQQVTLSCSPISGHRSVSWYQQTPGQGLQFLFEYFSETQRNKGNFPGRFSGRQFSNSRSEMNVSTLELGDSALYLCASSSFRDPYNEQFFGPGTRLTVL.

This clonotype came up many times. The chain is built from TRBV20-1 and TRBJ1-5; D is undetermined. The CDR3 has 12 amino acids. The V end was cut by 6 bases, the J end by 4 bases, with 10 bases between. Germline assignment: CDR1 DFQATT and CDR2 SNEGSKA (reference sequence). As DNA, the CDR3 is TGCAGTGCGAACAGTGGTAATCAGCCCCAGCATTTT. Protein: CSANSGNQPQHF.

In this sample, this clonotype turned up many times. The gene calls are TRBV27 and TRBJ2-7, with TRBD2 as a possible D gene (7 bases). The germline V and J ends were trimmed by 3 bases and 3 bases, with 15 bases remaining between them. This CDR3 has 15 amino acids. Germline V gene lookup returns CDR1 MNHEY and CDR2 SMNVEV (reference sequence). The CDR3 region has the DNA TGTGCCAGCAGTTTCTCGGGGGGCGGTTACTACGAGCAGTACTTC. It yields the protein CASSFSGGGYYEQYF.

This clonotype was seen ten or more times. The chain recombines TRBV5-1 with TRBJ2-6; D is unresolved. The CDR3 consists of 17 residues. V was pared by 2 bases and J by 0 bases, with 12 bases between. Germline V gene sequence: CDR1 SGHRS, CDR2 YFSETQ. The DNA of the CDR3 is TGCGCCAGCAGCTTACGGACCGGATACTCTGGGGCCAACGTCCTGACTTTC. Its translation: CASSLRTGYSGANVLTF.

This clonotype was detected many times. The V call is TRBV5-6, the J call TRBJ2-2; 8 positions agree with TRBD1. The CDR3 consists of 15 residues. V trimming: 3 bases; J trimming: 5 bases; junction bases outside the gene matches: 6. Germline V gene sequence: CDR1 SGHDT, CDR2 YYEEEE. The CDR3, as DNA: TGTGCCAGCAGCTACCGACAGGGGAGGACCGGGGAGCTGTTTTTT. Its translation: CASSYRQGRTGELFF. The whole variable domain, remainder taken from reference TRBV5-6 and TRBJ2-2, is DAGVTQSPTHLIKTRGQQVTLRCSPKSGHDTVSWYQQALGQGPQFIFQYYEEEERQRGNFPDRFSGHQFPNYSSELNVNALLLGDSALYLCASSYRQGRTGELFFGEGSRLTVL.

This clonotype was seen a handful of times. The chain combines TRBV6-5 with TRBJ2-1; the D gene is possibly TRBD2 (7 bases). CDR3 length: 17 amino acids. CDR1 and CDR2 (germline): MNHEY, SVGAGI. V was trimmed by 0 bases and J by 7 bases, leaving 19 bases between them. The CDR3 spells CASSYSRFGGPSNEQFF. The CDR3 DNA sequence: TGTGCCAGCAGTTACTCTAGATTCGGGGGGCCGAGTAATGAGCAGTTCTTC.

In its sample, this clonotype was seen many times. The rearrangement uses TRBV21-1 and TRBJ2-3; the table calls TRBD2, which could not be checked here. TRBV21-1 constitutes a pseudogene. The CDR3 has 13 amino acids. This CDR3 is CASKLAGPDTQYF. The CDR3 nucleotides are TGTGCCAGCAAGCTAGCGGGACCGGATACGCAGTATTTT.

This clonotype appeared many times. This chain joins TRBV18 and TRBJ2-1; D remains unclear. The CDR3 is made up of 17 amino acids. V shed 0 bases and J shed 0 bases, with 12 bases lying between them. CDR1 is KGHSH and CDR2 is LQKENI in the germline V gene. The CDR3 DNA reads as TGTGCCAGCTCACCACCGCTTATTTTGAGCTCCTACAATGAGCAGTTCTTC. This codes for CASSPPLILSSYNEQFF.

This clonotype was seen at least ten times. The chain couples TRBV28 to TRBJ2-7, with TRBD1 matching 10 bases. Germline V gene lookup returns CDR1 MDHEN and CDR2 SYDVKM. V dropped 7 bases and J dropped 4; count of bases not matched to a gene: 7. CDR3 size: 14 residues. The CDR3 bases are TGTGCCAGCATTAGTCAGGACAGGGGGTACGAGCAGTACTTC. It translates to CASISQDRGYEQYF.

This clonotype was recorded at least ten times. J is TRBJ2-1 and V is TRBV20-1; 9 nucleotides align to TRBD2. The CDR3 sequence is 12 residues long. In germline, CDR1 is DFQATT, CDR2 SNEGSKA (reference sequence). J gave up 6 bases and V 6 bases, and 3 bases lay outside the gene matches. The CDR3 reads CSAPTSGNEQFF. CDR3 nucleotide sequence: TGCAGTGCCCCGACTAGCGGCAATGAGCAGTTCTTC.